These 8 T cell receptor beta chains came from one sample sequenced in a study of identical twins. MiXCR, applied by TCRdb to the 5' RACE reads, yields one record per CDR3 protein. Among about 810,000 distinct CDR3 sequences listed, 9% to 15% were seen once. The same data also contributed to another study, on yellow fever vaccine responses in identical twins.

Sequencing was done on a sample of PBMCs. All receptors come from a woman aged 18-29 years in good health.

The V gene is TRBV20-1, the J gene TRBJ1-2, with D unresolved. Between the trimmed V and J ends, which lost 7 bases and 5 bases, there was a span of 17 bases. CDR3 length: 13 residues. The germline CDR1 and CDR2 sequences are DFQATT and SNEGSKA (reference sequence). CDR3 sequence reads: CSVPPFVEYGYTF. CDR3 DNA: TGCAGTGTTCCCCCTTTTGTGGAATATGGCTACACCTTC.

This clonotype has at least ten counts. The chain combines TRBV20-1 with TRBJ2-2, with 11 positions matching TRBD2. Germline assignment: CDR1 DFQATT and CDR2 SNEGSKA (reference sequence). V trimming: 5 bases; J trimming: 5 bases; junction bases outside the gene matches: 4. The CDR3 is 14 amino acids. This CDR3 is CSASGTSGTGELFF. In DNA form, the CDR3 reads TGCAGTGCTTCCGGGACTAGCGGAACCGGGGAGCTGTTTTTT.

The CDR3 DNA sequence: TGTGCCAGCAGACACGCAGGGTTCGATCAGCCCCAGCATTTT. Protein: CASRHAGFDQPQHF. The V gene is TRBV11-3, the J gene TRBJ1-5, with a tentative D call TRBD1 (5 bases). The CDR3 runs 14 residues. With 6 bases removed from V and 5 bases from J, the gap between germline ends came to 14 bases. Germline CDR1 reads SGHNT; CDR2 reads YENEEA.

Written as DNA, the CDR3 is TGTGCCAGCAGTTACCTTTTCCCCAATGAGCAGTTCTTC. Translation: CASSYLFPNEQFF. V usage is TRBV6-2 or TRBV6-3 and J usage is TRBJ2-1, with unresolved D. The CDR3 consists of 13 residues. Germline V gene lookup returns CDR1 MNHEY and CDR2 SVGEGT. Between the trimmed V and J ends, which lost 2 bases and 6 bases, there was a span of 8 bases.

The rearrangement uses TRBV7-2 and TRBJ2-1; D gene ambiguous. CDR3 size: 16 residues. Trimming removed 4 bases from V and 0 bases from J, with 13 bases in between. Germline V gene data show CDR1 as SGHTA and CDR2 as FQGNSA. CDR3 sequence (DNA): TGTGCCAGCAGCTCCACTGCCCCGAGCTCCTACAATGAGCAGTTCTTC. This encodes CASSSTAPSSYNEQFF.

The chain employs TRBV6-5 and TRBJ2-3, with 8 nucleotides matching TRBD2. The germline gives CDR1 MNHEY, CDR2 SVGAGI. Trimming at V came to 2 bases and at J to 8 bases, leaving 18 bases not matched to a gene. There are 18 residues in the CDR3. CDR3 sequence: CASSYGALAGNGGGTQYF. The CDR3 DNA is TGTGCCAGCAGTTACGGGGCCTTAGCGGGAAATGGAGGTGGTACGCAGTATTTT.

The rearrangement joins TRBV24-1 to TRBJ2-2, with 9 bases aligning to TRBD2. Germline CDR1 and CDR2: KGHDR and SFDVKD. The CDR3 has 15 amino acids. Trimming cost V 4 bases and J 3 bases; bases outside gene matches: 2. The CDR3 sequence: CATSELAGDTGELFF. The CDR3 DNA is TGTGCCACCAGTGAGTTAGCGGGGGACACCGGGGAGCTGTTTTTT.

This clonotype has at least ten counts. CDR3 protein: CATSDDTGAGRGNEQFF. In DNA form, the CDR3 reads TGTGCCACCAGTGATGATACAGGGGCAGGCAGGGGAAATGAGCAGTTCTTC. V usage is TRBV24-1 and J usage is TRBJ2-1; TRBD1 aligns across 7 bases. The trim removed 3 bases at V and 7 bases at J, leaving 14 bases unmatched. This CDR3 contains 17 residues. CDR1 is KGHDR, CDR2 SFDVKD, per germline.